The T cell receptor (beta chain) under discussion was sequenced for a study of cytomegalovirus exposure and HLA in healthy donors (dated by TCRdb to the late 2010s). Regarding the research as a whole: An earlier analysis of some 500 of the donors reported 250 to 300 Gb of sequence data and roughly 110 million unique TCR beta sequences from roughly 200 million T cells. In a later genetic analysis, genome-wide SNP genotypes for about three fifths of the roughly 670 donors were used, and that subset was treated as a discovery cohort. The study profiled the T cell repertoires of more than 500 subjects by immunosequencing and related them to cytomegalovirus serostatus. To predict cytomegalovirus infection status, the study combined high-throughput TCR immunosequencing, statistical association of individual TCRs with disease status, and machine learning. Across 300 to 500 genotyped donors of the cohort, an average of roughly 230,000 unique TCR beta nucleotide sequences per donor were sequenced, and 15% to 20% of those sequences were non-productive. Rather than drawing on any new phenotypic data, the later analysis identified candidate immune exposures from TCR beta sequences and the way those sequences occurred across donors. Typing coverage varied by locus: roughly 629-630 donors for A, B, C, DRB1 and DQB1; roughly 520 for DQA1; approximately 570 for DPA1; roughly 470 for DPB1. In a later analysis, previously published TCR beta repertoires from several hundred donors were re-analyzed and high-resolution HLA genotyping was added so that TCR occurrence patterns could be studied. The aim of the study was to test whether cataloging public T cell receptors could identify signatures of past pathogen exposure. About five DR-DQ haplotypes were treated as single units for association and clustering because of strong linkage in the cohort. All discovery cohort repertoires had been generated on a single sequencing platform. Among the roughly 400 genotyped donors, approximately 81% belonged to the genetic ancestry cluster associated with self-reported Caucasian donors. HLA typing included class I and class II loci at four-digit resolution. An earlier analysis of 587 of the donors used high-throughput TCR beta sequencing to judge whether each TCR beta V gene segment behaved as functional or pseudogenic. An early release covering roughly 640 HLA-typed donors comprised about 300 gigabases of sequencing data and roughly 86 million unique TCR sequences. In addition to the first cohort of about 650 subjects, a separate validation cohort of approximately 130 different subjects was used. Donor age, sex, ethnicity and CMV serostatus were compiled alongside the repertoire data.

Inclusive of the bounding cysteine and phenylalanine, the CDR3 is 18 residues long. Of the read, only the CDR3 DNA is kept; its 54 bases are in frame from base 1. The junction shows trimming of 5 bases on V and 0 bases on J, and the gene matches do not reach 13 bases of it. The germline V gene gives CDR1 as SGHAT and CDR2 as FQNNGV. The cohort comprised around 690 healthy bone marrow donors. All cohort members were sampled while nominally healthy, although unrecorded immune exposures were likely present. The donor tested CMV seronegative and was one of the 352 seronegative cohort members. Every donor gave a peripheral blood sample, and the peripheral blood mononuclear cells from that sample were used for TCR beta sequencing. The Qiagen DNeasy Blood Extraction Kit was used to extract genomic DNA from the blood cell samples. Libraries were built with the immunoSEQ multiplex PCR assay. For the multiplex PCR, a mixture combining 60 forward primers for TCR Vbeta segments and 13 reverse primers for TCR Jbeta segments was used. A multiplex PCR assay on genomic DNA amplified the CDR3 region of rearranged TCR beta genes. On the Illumina HiSeq System, the amplified TCR beta libraries were sequenced as 87-base-pair reads. The authors' pipeline ran thus. Across the 500 to 750 repertoires, a later analysis counted around 80 million unique TCR beta chains, 9 million to 14 million of which were shared by at least two donors. Raw reads were error-corrected and collapsed into unique sequences with a nearest-neighbor algorithm that merged closely related sequences to remove PCR and sequencing errors. CDR3 sequences were aligned to IMGT reference sequences to assign V, D and J gene segments. For a sequence to be retained, a match of at least six nucleotides to both a V gene segment and a J gene segment was required. A rearrangement was called productive if the CDR3 had no stop codons and remained in frame with V and J, and every other rearrangement was called non-productive. CDR3 was defined according to IMGT convention as the region running from the second conserved V-encoded cysteine to the conserved J-encoded phenylalanine. In an earlier analysis of approximately 500 of the donors, sequences lacking an unambiguous match to a single V gene segment were excluded. In an earlier analysis of 587 of the donors, V segments were called functional above 56.7% productive rearrangements and were called segregating when the between-donor standard deviation exceeded 5%. A statistical classification framework was built for diagnosing cytomegalovirus status from the catalog of TCR beta chain sequences. In a later analysis, V and J genes were assigned by comparing TCR nucleotide sequences against IMGT/GENE-DB human TR gene sequences. Using the TCRdist pipeline, a later analysis assigned CDR3 sequences along with most-parsimonious VDJ recombination scenarios. In a later analysis, each TCR beta chain was defined by its CDR3 amino acid sequence together with its V-gene family, and reads without a unique V-gene family were excluded. To address suspected cross-contamination and a sequencing artifact, a later analysis removed some 620 highly shared, low-generation-probability nucleotide sequences. A later analysis calculated a clonal expansion index for each public chain from normalized within-repertoire ranks of inferred template counts. In a later analysis, generation probabilities were computed using a VDJ recombination model fitted to out-of-frame rearrangements, and the results were checked against IGoR. Hypergeometric tests were used in a later analysis to score TCR-TCR, TCR-HLA and TCR-CMV co-occurrence, with a repertoire-size bias correction applied to the TCR pairs. False discovery rates were estimated in a later analysis by permuting HLA or CMV assignments 20 times. In a later analysis, co-occurring TCRs were grouped using DBSCAN, with TCRdist sequence similarity added in when clustering inside HLA-allele-positive subsets. For co-occurrence clustering, repertoires with fewer than 30,000 or more than 120,000 public chains were excluded, along with about five repertoires with anomalous nucleotide sharing. This immuneACCESS table, as held by TCRdb, lists in-frame sequences with V and J called but not all clones. Of the missing ones, under half trace to an unresolved V gene in checked studies; the others have no known cause. The V and J calls and clone size come from that table; D and trimming were worked out from the DNA. Present in this sample are about 150,000 clones, 60% to 75% of which were seen just once. Over 6% of the sample belongs to the ten largest clones.

Remarks on this clone: Its antigen specificity is not known. The input lacks base qualities; no much larger clone sits a single base away.

What the research found in general, with its limitations: Some IMGT-functional V segments, including TRBV6-2 and TRBV6-3, could not be told apart with the 87-base-pair reads, so those segments were excluded. In a later genetic analysis, fewer N-insertions in productive TCRs were reported among donors in an Asian-associated ancestry cluster than the roughly 640-donor mean. Broadly in line with IMGT annotations, most TCR beta V segments showed up in productive rearrangements about 87% or about 30% of the time in an earlier analysis of some 590 of the donors. Linkage disequilibrium might explain the correlated functional status among segregating V segments, but an unknown experimental factor could not be ruled out. The study gave a list of over 150 TCR beta chains associated with cytomegalovirus. The earlier analysis of nearly 600 of the donors excluded 15 to 20 rarely observed V segments, including chromosome 9 orphons, because counts were too low. The cohort was sequenced for TCR beta chains only, and without alpha or paired-chain data the features that could be detected were limited. Most CMV-associated TCR beta chains appeared to be HLA-restricted in a later analysis, and the HLA associations seemed to be driven largely by CMV exposure. According to the authors, the approach could potentially be generalized to other disease states and immunological phenotypes. CMV serostatus was the only immune exposure information available for the cohort. According to a later analysis, TCR association rates differed among HLA loci, with DRB1 alleles showing the most associated TCRs and HLA-C alleles showing the fewest. In a later genetic analysis, a missense DCLRE1C variant was associated with V-gene and J-gene trimming of TCR beta chains, and the association was replicated in an independent cohort. Because some donors lacked HLA typing at each locus, the association tests relied only on the typed subset. In vitro tests confirmed that three of the cytomegalovirus-associated TCR beta chains recognize cytomegalovirus antigens. A group of highly shared sequence variants was considered likely to be a technical artifact of the sequencing pipeline. The presence/absence analyses assumed that sequencing depth was roughly uniform across donors, and that assumption may not be true. A further reported finding was that TCR beta sequences accurately predicted the HLA-A and HLA-B alleles for most subjects in the first cohort. A later analysis reported that several top co-occurrence clusters appeared linked to parvovirus B19, influenza, CMV and Epstein-Barr virus. While some public TCRs were present in many individuals, most TCR sequences turned up only very rarely across donors. In a later analysis, HLA-associated TCR beta chains showed more clonal expansion and lower generation probabilities than non-associated chains that were equally common. When HLA alleles, especially DR and DQ, strongly co-occurred, TCR associations were difficult to assign to individual alleles. At a false discovery rate of 0.05, a later analysis linked some 17,000 TCR beta sequences to specific HLA alleles. The classifier was reported to diagnose cytomegalovirus status with high specificity and sensitivity in both the original and validation cohorts.

The V and J genes are TRBV11-2 and TRBJ2-3; 8 of the junction bases match TRBD1. The origin of this receptor is a man aged 30 to 39 in good health and CMV-seronegative. Sequenced material: PBMCs. The CDR3 here reads CASSPGVADRVSTDTQYF. The DNA sequence is given as TGTGCCAGCAGCCCGGGCGTGGCGGACAGGGTTAGCACAGATACGCAGTATTTT.